The 23 T cell receptor beta chains presented below share a single source sample, sequenced in a study of OX40 agonist ivuxolimab in advanced cancers. Sequencing was performed with immunoSEQ multiplex PCR; in TCRdb, only in-frame clones are kept and a portion is missing. The sample records about 85,000 clones, more than 75% being singletons. Sequenced material: CD4+ or CD8+ T cells sorted from blood, taken in a trial of the OX40 agonist ivuxolimab. All receptors derive from an adult with an advanced solid tumor such as melanoma, head and neck, liver or kidney cancer.

The V gene is TRBV18, the J gene TRBJ2-5; D uncertain. The V gene's germline CDR1 is KGHSH and CDR2 LQKENI. This CDR3 region has 13 residues. Trimming took off 2 bases at V and 4 bases at J, with 8 bases between the two ends. In DNA form, the CDR3 reads TGTGCCAGCTCACCATCGAACGGAGAGACCCAGTACTTC. It codes for CASSPSNGETQYF.

The J gene is TRBJ1-1, the V gene TRBV10-3; 7 bases match TRBD1. The CDR3 runs to 14 residues. The germline gives CDR1 ENHRY, CDR2 SYGVKD. V shed 7 bases, J shed 0 bases, and the junction held 5 bases outside the gene matches. As DNA, the CDR3 is TGTGCCATCAACCAACAGGGGATGAACACTGAAGCTTTCTTT. Its translation is CAINQQGMNTEAFF.

The V and J genes are TRBV7-2 and TRBJ1-5; D is uncertain. CDR3 length: 13 amino acids. V was pared by 5 bases and J by 5 bases, with 10 bases between. Looked up from germline, CDR1 is SGHTA and CDR2 is FQGNSA. The CDR3 region has the DNA TGTGCCAGCAGCCAAAACTCTTATCAGCCCCAGCATTTT. Residues: CASSQNSYQPQHF.

The sample holds a few counts of this clone. The DNA for the CDR3 is TGTGCCAGTAGTATAGGGGCCAGGGTGATGAGGGGCACTGAAGCTTTCTTT. This codes for CASSIGARVMRGTEAFF. This chain connects TRBV19 to TRBJ1-1, with a weak D call TRBD1 (5 bases). The CDR3 is 17 residues long. With 1 base removed from V and 4 bases from J, the gap between germline ends came to 19 bases. Germline CDR1 reads LNHDA; CDR2 reads SQIVND (reference sequence).

The chain is built from TRBV6-4 and TRBJ1-5, with D unresolved. The CDR3 covers 14 residues. Trimming cost V 4 bases and J 0 bases, with 7 bases left between them. Germline V lookup: CDR1 MRHNA, CDR2 SNTAGT. The CDR3 region is CASSAEYSNQPQHF. The DNA for the CDR3 is TGTGCCAGCAGTGCTGAATATAGCAATCAGCCCCAGCATTTT.

The rearrangement joins TRBV27 to TRBJ1-5, with 8 positions matching TRBD1. Looked up from germline, CDR1 is MNHEY and CDR2 is SMNVEV (reference sequence). This CDR3 spans 14 amino acids. The trim removed 4 bases at V and 7 bases at J, leaving 6 bases unmatched. The CDR3 DNA reads as TGTGCCAGCAGTTCGACAGGGGTCGGCCAGCCCCAGCATTTT. Residues: CASSSTGVGQPQHF.

This chain joins TRBV11-2 and TRBJ2-2, with no clear D. V lost 4 bases and J 4 bases, leaving 13 bases between the germline ends. Germline V gene lookup returns CDR1 SGHAT and CDR2 FQNNGV. CDR3 length: 15 residues. As DNA, the CDR3 is TGTGCCAGCAGCTCTACAAGAGTGGGCACCGGGGAGCTGTTTTTT. Residues: CASSSTRVGTGELFF.

This chain links TRBV7-3 with TRBJ2-2; D is possibly TRBD2 (5 bases). V was cut by 2 bases and J by 0 bases, with 13 bases left in between. Germline CDR1 and CDR2: SGHTA and FQGTGA. The CDR3 is 17 amino acids. CDR3 nucleotides: TGTGCCAGCAGCTTATCCGCGCTAGCAGCGAACACCGGGGAGCTGTTTTTT. It is translated as CASSLSALAANTGELFF.

This clone was counted between two and nine times. This rearrangement joins TRBV9 to TRBJ2-1, with TRBD1 matching over 10 bases. The length of the CDR3 is 16 residues. V was pared by 4 bases and J by 6 bases, with 10 bases of the junction left unmatched. Germline CDR1 reads SGDLS; CDR2 reads YYNGEE. The DNA of the CDR3 is TGTGCCAGCAGCAGATCGACAGGGGGCGCCGTCAATGAGCAGTTCTTC. Residues: CASSRSTGGAVNEQFF.

The chain combines TRBV18 with TRBJ1-2; 9 positions match TRBD1. The CDR3 contains 13 residues. V lost 5 bases to trimming and J lost 5 bases; unmatched junction nucleotides: 3. Germline values: CDR1 KGHSH, CDR2 LQKENI. CDR3 in amino acids: CASSKGQGYGYTF. CDR3 in DNA: TGTGCCAGCTCAAAGGGACAGGGTTATGGCTACACCTTC.

The sample holds a few counts of this clone. The rearrangement links TRBV5-5 to TRBJ2-2; D unclear. CDR1 and CDR2 (germline): SGHKS, YYEKEE (reference sequence). Trimming left V 0 bases short and J 1 base short, with 4 bases between. The CDR3 is 14 amino acids. The CDR3 nucleotides are TGTGCCAGCAGCTTGGTAGGGAACACCGGGGAGCTGTTTTTT. It yields the protein CASSLVGNTGELFF.

This chain joins TRBV5-5 and TRBJ2-3; the D call may be TRBD1 or TRBD2 (5 bases each). Germline-derived CDR1 and CDR2 are SGHKS and YYEKEE (reference sequence). Trimming took off 0 bases at V and 5 bases at J, with 10 bases between the two ends. This CDR3 contains 14 residues. CDR3 in amino acids: CASSLAGTEDTQYF. In nucleotides, the CDR3 is TGTGCCAGCAGCTTGGCCGGGACGGAAGATACGCAGTATTTT. Full variable domain (outside the CDR3, taken from reference TRBV5-5 and TRBJ2-3): DAGVTQSPTHLIKTRGQQVTLRCSPISGHKSVSWYQQVLGQGPQFIFQYYEKEERGRGNFPDRFSARQFPNYSSELNVNALLLGDSALYLCASSLAGTEDTQYFGPGTRLTVL.

The CDR3 region has the DNA TGTGCCAGCTCACGAACCACAGATACGCAGTATTTT. Translated: CASSRTTDTQYF. The V gene is TRBV18, the J gene TRBJ2-3; D not certain. The V end was cut by 4 bases, the J end by 2 bases, with 4 bases between. Looked up from germline, CDR1 is KGHSH and CDR2 is LQKENI. This CDR3 comprises 12 residues.

V usage is TRBV6-1 and J usage is TRBJ2-7, with TRBD2 as a possible D gene (7 bases). The CDR3 spans 14 residues. V lost 2 bases, J lost 9 bases, and 17 bases lay in between. Germline V lookup: CDR1 MNHNS, CDR2 SASEGT. The DNA for the CDR3 is TGTGCCAGCAGTGAATATGATAGTAGGGGGGGGCAGTACGTC. This codes for CASSEYDSRGGQYV.

The chain recombines TRBV6-5 with TRBJ2-7, with D possibly being TRBD1 or TRBD2 (5 bases each). The CDR3 sequence is 13 residues long. V was cut by 5 bases and J by 9 bases, with 17 bases left in between. Germline V gene lookup returns CDR1 MNHEY and CDR2 SVGAGI. CDR3 DNA: TGTGCCAGCAGTAAACTCGGGACCTGGAGGCAGTACGTC. It translates to CASSKLGTWRQYV.

This sequence joins TRBV7-9 and TRBJ2-1, with D perhaps TRBD2 (6 bases). The CDR3 is made up of 15 amino acids. CDR1 SEHNR and CDR2 FQNEAQ come from the germline V gene (reference sequence). V lost 3 bases and J 12 bases, leaving 21 bases between the germline ends. The CDR3 here is CASSLEGTVNEGQFF. CDR3 in DNA: TGTGCCAGCAGCTTGGAAGGGACTGTGAATGAGGGGCAGTTCTTC.

The chain has TRBV7-9 and TRBJ1-1; D not resolved. The CDR3 is made up of 18 amino acids. Germline assignment: CDR1 SEHNR and CDR2 FQNEAQ (reference sequence). Trimming left V 6 bases short and J 3 bases short, with 26 bases between. The CDR3 DNA sequence: TGTGCCAGCAGTAGTTACAAAGGAACCGCTACTGTTTACACTGAAGCTTTCTTT. This translates into CASSSYKGTATVYTEAFF. Combining the CDR3 with reference TRBV7-9 and TRBJ1-1 gives the whole variable domain DTGVSQNPRHKITKRGQNVTFRCDPISEHNRLYWYRQTLGQGPEFLTYFQNEAQLEKSRLLSDRFSAERPKGSFSTLEIQRTEQGDSAMYLCASSSYKGTATVYTEAFFGQGTRLTVV.

A single count supports this clone. The rearrangement joins TRBV18 to TRBJ2-1, with TRBD2 matching over 12 bases. V lost 5 bases, J lost 16 bases, and 6 bases stayed unmatched. The germline CDR1 and CDR2 sequences are KGHSH and LQKENI. The CDR3 consists of 12 residues. CDR3 sequence reads: CASSKLAGGDFF. The CDR3 nucleotides read TGTGCCAGCTCAAAACTAGCGGGAGGAGATTTCTTC.

The genes are TRBV7-8 and TRBJ1-1; D gene ambiguous. Germline CDR1 reads SGHVS; CDR2 reads FQNEAQ. This CDR3 has 13 residues. V lost 3 bases, J lost 3 bases, and 8 bases lay in between. The CDR3 DNA is TGTGCCAGCAGCTTCGGTTTAGACACTGAAGCTTTCTTT. It specifies CASSFGLDTEAFF.

The rearrangement joins TRBV14 to TRBJ2-1; 13 nucleotides line up with TRBD2. With 4 bases clipped from V and 6 bases from J, the junction kept 0 bases outside the gene matches. CDR3 length: 14 amino acids. Per germline, CDR1 SGHDN and CDR2 FVKESK. CDR3 DNA: TGTGCCAGCAGCCGACTAGCGGGAGGCAATGAGCAGTTCTTC. As protein: CASSRLAGGNEQFF.

The chain has TRBV5-1 and TRBJ2-3; D possibly corresponds to TRBD1 (6 bases). The CDR3 extends over 12 amino acids. Per the germline V gene, CDR1 is SGHRS and CDR2 is YFSETQ. V was clipped by 4 bases and J by 7 bases, with 10 bases between them. CDR3 in DNA: TGCGCCAGCAGCCCTCAGGGGAATACGCAGTATTTT. It is translated as CASSPQGNTQYF. The full variable domain, rest sourced from reference TRBV5-1 and TRBJ2-3, is KAGVTQTPRYLIKTRGQQVTLSCSPISGHRSVSWYQQTPGQGLQFLFEYFSETQRNKGNFPGRFSGRQFSNSRSEMNVSTLELGDSALYLCASSPQGNTQYFGPGTRLTVL.

This chain's CDR3 is CASSRERTSGSLGNEQFF. The CDR3 region has the DNA TGTGCCAGCAGCCGCGAACGGACTAGCGGGAGCCTGGGGAATGAGCAGTTCTTC. This chain connects TRBV11-2 to TRBJ2-1; the match to TRBD2 covers 13 bases. Germline V gene lookup returns CDR1 SGHAT and CDR2 FQNNGV. This CDR3 contains 18 residues. V lost 5 bases and J lost 7; bases outside the gene matches: 14.

J is TRBJ1-2 and V is TRBV28; 8 bases are shared with TRBD1. This CDR3 spans 14 amino acids. The trim removed 6 bases at V and 5 bases at J, leaving 8 bases unmatched. The V gene's germline CDR1 is MDHEN and CDR2 SYDVKM. As DNA, the CDR3 is TGTGCCAGCAGCCCCCCGGGACAGGCTTATGGCTACACCTTC. Protein: CASSPPGQAYGYTF.